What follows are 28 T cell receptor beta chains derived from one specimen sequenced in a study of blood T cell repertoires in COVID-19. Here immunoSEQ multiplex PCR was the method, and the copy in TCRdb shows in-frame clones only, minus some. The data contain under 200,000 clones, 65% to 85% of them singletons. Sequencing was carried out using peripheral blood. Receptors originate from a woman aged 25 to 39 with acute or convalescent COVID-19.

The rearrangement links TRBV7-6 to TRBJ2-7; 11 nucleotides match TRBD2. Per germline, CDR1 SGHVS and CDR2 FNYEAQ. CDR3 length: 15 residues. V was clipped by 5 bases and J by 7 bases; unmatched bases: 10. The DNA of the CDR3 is TGTGCCAGCAGCGTACGACCTAGCGGGGGGAGGGAGCAGTACTTC. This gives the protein CASSVRPSGGREQYF.

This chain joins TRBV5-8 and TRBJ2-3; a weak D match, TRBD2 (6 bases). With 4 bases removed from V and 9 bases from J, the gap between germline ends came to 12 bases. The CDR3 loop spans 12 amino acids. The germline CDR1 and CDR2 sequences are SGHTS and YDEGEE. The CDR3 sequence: CASSRGLRTQYF. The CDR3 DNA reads TGTGCCAGCAGCCGGGGACTCCGGACGCAGTATTTT.

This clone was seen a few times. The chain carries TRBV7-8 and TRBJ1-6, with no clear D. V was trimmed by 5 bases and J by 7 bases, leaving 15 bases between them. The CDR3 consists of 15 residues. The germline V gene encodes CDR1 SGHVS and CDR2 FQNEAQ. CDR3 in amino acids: CASSPSGGLNSPLHF. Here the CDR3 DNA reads TGTGCCAGCAGCCCGTCCGGCGGCTTAAATTCACCCCTCCACTTT.

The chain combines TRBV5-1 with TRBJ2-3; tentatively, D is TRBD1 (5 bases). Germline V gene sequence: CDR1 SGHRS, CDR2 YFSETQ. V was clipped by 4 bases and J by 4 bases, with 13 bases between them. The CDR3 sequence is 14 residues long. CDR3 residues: CASSIAGYADTQYF. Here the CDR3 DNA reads TGCGCCAGCAGCATCGCAGGGTATGCAGATACGCAGTATTTT.

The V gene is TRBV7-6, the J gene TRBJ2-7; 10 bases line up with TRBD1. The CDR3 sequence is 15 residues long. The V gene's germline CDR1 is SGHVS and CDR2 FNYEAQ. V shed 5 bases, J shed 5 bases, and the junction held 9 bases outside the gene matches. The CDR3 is CASSDTPDRGNEQYF. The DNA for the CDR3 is TGTGCCAGCAGCGATACCCCGGACAGGGGGAACGAGCAGTACTTC.

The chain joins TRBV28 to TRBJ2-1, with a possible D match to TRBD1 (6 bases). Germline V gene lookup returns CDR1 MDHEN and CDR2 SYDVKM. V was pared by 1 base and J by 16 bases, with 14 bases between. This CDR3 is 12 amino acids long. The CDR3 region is CASSLLARGKFF. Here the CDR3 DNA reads TGTGCCAGCAGTTTATTGGCCAGGGGTAAATTCTTC.

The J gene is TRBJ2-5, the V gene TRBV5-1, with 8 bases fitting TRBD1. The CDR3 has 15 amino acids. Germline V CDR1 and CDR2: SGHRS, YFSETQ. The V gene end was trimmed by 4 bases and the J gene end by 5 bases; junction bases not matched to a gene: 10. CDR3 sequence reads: CASSTYQGAGETQYF. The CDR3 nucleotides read TGCGCCAGCAGCACTTACCAGGGGGCCGGGGAGACCCAGTACTTC.

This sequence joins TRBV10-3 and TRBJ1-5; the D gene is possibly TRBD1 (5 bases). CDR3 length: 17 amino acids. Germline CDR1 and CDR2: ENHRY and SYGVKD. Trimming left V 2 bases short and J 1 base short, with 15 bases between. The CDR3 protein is CAISEPTGGASNQPQHF. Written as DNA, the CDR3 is TGTGCCATCAGTGAGCCGACGGGAGGGGCCAGCAATCAGCCCCAGCATTTT.

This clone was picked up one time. CDR3 sequence reads: CASRLDRGPTDTQYF. CDR3 DNA sequence: TGTGCCAGCAGATTGGACAGGGGGCCGACAGATACGCAGTATTTT. The V gene is TRBV6-5, the J gene TRBJ2-3; 11 bases are shared with TRBD1. Trimming at V came to 6 bases and at J to 3 bases, leaving 5 bases not matched to a gene. This CDR3 is built from 15 residues. Per germline, CDR1 MNHEY and CDR2 SVGAGI.

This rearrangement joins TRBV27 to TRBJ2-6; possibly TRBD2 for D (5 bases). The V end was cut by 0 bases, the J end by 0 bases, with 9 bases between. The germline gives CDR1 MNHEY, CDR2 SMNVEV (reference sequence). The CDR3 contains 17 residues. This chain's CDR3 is CASSLSDGDSGANVLTF. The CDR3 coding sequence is TGTGCCAGCAGTTTATCGGACGGGGACTCTGGGGCCAACGTCCTGACTTTC. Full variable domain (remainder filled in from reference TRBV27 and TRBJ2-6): EAQVTQNPRYLITVTGKKLTVTCSQNMNHEYMSWYRQDPGLGLRQIYYSMNVEVTDKGDVPEGYKVSRKEKRNFPLILESPSPNQTSLYFCASSLSDGDSGANVLTFGAGSRLTVL.

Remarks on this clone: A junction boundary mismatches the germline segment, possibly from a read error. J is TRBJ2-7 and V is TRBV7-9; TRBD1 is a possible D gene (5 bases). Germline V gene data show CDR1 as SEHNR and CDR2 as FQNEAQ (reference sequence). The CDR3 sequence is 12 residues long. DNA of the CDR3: TGTGCCAGCAGCCGATGGGGCCTAACCAACAACTTC. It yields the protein CASSRWGLTNNF.

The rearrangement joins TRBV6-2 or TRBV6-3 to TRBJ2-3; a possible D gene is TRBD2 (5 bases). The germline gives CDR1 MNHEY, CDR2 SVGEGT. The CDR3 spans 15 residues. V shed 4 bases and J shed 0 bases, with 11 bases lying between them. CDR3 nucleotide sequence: TGTGCCAGCAGTTTAAAACGGGGTAGCACAGATACGCAGTATTTT. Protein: CASSLKRGSTDTQYF.

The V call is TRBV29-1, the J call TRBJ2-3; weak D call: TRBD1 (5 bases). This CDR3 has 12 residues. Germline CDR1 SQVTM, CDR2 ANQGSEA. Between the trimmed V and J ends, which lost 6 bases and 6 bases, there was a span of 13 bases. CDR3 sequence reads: CSVIRGPDTQYF. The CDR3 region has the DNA TGCAGCGTGATTAGGGGTCCTGATACGCAGTATTTT.

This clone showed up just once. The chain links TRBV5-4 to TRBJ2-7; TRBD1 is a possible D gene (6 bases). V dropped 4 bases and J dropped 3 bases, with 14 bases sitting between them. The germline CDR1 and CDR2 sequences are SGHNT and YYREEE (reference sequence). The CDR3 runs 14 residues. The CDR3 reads CASSGVDSVYEQYF. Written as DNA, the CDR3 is TGTGCCAGCAGCGGGGTGGACAGCGTCTACGAGCAGTACTTC.

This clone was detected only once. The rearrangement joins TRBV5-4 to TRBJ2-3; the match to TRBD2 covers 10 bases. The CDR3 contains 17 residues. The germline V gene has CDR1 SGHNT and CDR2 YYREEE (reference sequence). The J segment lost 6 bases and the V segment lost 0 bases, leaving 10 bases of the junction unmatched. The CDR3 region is CASSLALASGSYDTQYF. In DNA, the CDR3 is TGTGCCAGCAGCTTGGCCCTCGCTAGCGGGAGTTATGATACGCAGTATTTT.

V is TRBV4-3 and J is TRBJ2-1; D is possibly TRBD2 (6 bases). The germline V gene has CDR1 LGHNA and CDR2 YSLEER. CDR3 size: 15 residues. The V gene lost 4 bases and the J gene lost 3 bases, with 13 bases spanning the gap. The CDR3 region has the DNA TGCGCCAGCAGCCCCCTGGGACTCCACTACAATGAGCAGTTCTTC. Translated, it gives CASSPLGLHYNEQFF.

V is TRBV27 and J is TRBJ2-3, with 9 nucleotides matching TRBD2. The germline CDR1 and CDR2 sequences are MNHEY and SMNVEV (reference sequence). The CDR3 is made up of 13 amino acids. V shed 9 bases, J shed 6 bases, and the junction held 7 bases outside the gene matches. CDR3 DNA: TGTGCCAGTCGTAGCGGGGGAGGGGATACGCAGTATTTT. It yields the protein CASRSGGGDTQYF.

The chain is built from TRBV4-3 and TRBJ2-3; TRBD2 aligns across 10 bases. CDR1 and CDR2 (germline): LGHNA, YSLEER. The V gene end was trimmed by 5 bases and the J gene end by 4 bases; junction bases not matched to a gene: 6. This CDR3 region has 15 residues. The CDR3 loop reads CASSVSGGAADTQYF. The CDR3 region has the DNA TGCGCCAGCAGCGTAAGCGGGGGGGCCGCAGATACGCAGTATTTT.

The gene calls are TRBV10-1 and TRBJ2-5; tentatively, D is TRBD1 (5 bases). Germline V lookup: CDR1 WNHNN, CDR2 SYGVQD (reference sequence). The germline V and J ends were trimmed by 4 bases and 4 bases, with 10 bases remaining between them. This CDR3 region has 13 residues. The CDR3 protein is CASSGTGRETQYF. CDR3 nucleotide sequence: TGCGCCAGCAGTGGAACAGGTCGAGAGACCCAGTACTTC.

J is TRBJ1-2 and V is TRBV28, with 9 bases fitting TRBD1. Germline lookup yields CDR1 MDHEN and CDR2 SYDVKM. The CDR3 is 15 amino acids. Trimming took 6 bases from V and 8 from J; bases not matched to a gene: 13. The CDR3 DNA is TGTGCCAGCAGCACGACAGGGGGTGCTTTTCGAGGCTACACCTTC. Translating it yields CASSTTGGAFRGYTF.

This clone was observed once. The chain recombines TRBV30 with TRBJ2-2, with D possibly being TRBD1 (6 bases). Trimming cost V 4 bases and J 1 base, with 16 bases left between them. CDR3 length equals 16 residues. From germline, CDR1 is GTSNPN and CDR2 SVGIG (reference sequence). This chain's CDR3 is CAWKPPDRRNTGELFF. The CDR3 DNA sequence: TGTGCCTGGAAACCCCCCGACAGGCGGAACACCGGGGAGCTGTTTTTT.

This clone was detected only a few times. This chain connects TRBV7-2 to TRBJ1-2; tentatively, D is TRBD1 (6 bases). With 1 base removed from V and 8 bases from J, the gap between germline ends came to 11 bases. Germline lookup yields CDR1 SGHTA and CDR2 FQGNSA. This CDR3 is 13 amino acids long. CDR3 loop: CASSLEGTGGYTF. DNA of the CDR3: TGTGCCAGCAGCTTAGAGGGCACAGGGGGCTACACCTTC.

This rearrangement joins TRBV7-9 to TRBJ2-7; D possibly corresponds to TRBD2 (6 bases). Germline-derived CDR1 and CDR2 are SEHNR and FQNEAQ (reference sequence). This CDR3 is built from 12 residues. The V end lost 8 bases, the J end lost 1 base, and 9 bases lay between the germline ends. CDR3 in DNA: TGTGCCAGCCTTGGGGGGTCCTACGAGCAGTACTTC. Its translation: CASLGGSYEQYF.

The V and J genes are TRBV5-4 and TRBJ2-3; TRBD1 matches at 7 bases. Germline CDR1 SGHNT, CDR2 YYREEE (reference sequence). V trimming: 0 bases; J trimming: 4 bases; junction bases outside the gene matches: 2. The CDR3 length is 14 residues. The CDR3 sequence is CASSLAQGADTQYF. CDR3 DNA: TGTGCCAGCAGCTTGGCCCAGGGGGCAGATACGCAGTATTTT.

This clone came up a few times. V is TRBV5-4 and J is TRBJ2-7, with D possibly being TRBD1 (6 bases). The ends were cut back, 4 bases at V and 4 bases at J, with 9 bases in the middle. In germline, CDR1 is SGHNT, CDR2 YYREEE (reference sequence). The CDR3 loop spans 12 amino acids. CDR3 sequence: CASSTDSYEQYF. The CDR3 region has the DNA TGTGCCAGCAGCACGGACAGTTACGAGCAGTACTTC.

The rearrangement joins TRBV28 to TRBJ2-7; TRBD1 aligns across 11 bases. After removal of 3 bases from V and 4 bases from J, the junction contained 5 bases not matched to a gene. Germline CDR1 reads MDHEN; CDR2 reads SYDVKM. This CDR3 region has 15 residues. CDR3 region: CASSLAGTGGYEQYF. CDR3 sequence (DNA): TGTGCCAGCAGTTTGGCTGGGACAGGGGGTTACGAGCAGTACTTC.

The DNA for the CDR3 is TGTGCCTCGGCCGGGACTGAAGCTTTCTTT. Protein product: CASAGTEAFF. The chain is built from TRBV30 and TRBJ1-1, with unresolved D. The CDR3 has 10 amino acids. Germline CDR1 reads GTSNPN; CDR2 reads SVGIG (reference sequence). V was shortened by 7 bases and J by 5 bases, with 8 bases between the two germline ends.

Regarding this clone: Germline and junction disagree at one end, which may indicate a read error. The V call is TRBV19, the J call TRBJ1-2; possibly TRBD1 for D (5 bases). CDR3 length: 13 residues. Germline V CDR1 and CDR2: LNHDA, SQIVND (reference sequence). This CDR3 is CASSIGALYGYTF. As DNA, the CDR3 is TGTGCCAGTAGCATAGGGGCATTATATGGCTACACCTTC.